The 2 T cell receptor beta chains presented below share a single source sample, sequenced in a study of CDR3 diversity in severe acne. From the PCR reads, TCRdb called clonotypes with MiXCR, one entry per CDR3 protein. Of under 100,000 distinct CDR3 sequences in the sample, roughly half were seen once. The sample consisted of blood. These receptors originate from a male donor in good health, serving as a control.

The chain carries TRBV25-1 and TRBJ1-2, with TRBD1 as a possible D gene (6 bases). This CDR3 spans 14 amino acids. Germline V lookup: CDR1 MGHDK, CDR2 SYGVNS. Trimming took 5 bases from V and 3 from J, leaving 13 bases between them. The CDR3 DNA sequence: TGTGCCAGCAGTTTAAACAGGGAAGACTATGGCTACACCTTC. This translates into CASSLNREDYGYTF.

This clonotype was detected a few times. The rearrangement uses TRBV2 and TRBJ2-5, with D uncertain. CDR1 SNHLY and CDR2 FYNNEI come from the germline V gene. This CDR3 is 12 amino acids long. With 5 bases removed from V and 4 bases from J, the gap between germline ends came to 8 bases. The DNA for the CDR3 is TGTGCCAGCAGTATAAATGGAGAGACCCAGTACTTC. Translated, it gives CASSINGETQYF.